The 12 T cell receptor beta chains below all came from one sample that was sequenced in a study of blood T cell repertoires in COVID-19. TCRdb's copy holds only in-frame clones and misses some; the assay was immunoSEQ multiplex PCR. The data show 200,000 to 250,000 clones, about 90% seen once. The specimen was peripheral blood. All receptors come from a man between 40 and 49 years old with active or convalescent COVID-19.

CDR3 DNA: TGTGCCAGCAGTTACCCGGGGAACACTGAAGCTTTCTTT. This sequence encodes CASSYPGNTEAFF. The chain joins TRBV6-2 or TRBV6-3 to TRBJ1-1; D remains ambiguous. Germline CDR1 reads MNHEY; CDR2 reads SVGEGT. Trimming pared 2 bases from V and 1 base from J, leaving 5 bases between. The CDR3 sequence is 13 residues long.

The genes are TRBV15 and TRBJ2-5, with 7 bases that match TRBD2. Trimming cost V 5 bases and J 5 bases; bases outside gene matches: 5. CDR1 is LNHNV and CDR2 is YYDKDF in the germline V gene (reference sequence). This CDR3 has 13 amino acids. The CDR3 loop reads CATSAGVQETQYF. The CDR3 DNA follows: TGTGCCACCAGCGCGGGGGTCCAGGAGACCCAGTACTTC.

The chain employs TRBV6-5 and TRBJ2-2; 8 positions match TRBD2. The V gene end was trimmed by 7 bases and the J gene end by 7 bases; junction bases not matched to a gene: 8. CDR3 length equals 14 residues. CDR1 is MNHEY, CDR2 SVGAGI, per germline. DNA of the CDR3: TGTGCCAGCATCTGGACTAGCACGGACGGGGAGCTGTTTTTT. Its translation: CASIWTSTDGELFF.

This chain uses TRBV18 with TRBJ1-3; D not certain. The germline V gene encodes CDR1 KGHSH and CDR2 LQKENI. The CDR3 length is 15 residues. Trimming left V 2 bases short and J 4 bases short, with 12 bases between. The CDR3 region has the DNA TGTGCCAGCTCACCATATGGAGAAGCCGGAAACACCATATATTTT. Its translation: CASSPYGEAGNTIYF.

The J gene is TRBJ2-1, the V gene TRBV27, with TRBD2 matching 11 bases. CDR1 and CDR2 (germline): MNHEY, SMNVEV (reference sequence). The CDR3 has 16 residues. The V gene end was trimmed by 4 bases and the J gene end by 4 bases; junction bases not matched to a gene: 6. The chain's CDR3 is CASSSWTSGFYNEQFF. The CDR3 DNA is TGTGCCAGCAGTTCCTGGACTAGCGGGTTTTACAATGAGCAGTTCTTC.

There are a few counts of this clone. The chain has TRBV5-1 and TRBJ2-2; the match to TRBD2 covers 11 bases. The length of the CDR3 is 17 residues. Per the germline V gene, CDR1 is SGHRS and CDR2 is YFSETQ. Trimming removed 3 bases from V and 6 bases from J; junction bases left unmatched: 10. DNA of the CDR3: TGCGCCAGCAGCTGGGAACTAGCGGGAGTGGAGGCCGGGGAGCTGTTTTTT. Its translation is CASSWELAGVEAGELFF.

This chain's CDR3 is CASSIGAGVSDTQYF. CDR3 nucleotides: TGTGCCAGTAGTATAGGGGCAGGGGTTTCCGATACGCAGTATTTT. The rearrangement joins TRBV19 to TRBJ2-3; D is possibly TRBD1 (6 bases). Germline loops: CDR1 LNHDA, CDR2 SQIVND (reference sequence). The CDR3 has 15 residues. Trimming took 1 base from V and 6 from J, leaving 14 bases between them. Complete variable domain (other parts from reference TRBV19 and TRBJ2-3): DGGITQSPKYLFRKEGQNVTLSCEQNLNHDAMYWYRQDPGQGLRLIYYSQIVNDFQKGDIAEGYSVSREKKESFPLTVTSAQKNPTAFYLCASSIGAGVSDTQYFGPGTRLTVL.

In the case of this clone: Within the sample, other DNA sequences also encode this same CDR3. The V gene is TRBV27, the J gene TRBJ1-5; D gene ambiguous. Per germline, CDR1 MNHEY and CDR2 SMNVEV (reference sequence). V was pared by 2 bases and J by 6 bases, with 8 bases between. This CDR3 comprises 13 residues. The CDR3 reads CASSLSGGQPQHF. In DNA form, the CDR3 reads TGTGCCAGCAGTTTAAGTGGAGGTCAGCCCCAGCATTTT.

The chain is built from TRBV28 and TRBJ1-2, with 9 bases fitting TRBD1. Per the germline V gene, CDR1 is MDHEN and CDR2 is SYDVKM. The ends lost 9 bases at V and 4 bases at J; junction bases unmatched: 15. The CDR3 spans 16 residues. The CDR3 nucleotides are TGTGCCAGTGGAGCCGGGACAGGGAATACAATCTATGGCTACACCTTC. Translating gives CASGAGTGNTIYGYTF.

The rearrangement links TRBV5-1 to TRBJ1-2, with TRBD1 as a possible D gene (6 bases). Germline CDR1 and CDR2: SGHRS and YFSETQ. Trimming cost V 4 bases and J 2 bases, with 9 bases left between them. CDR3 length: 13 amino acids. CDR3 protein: CASSATGNYGYTF. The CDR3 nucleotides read TGCGCCAGCAGCGCTACAGGGAACTATGGCTACACCTTC.

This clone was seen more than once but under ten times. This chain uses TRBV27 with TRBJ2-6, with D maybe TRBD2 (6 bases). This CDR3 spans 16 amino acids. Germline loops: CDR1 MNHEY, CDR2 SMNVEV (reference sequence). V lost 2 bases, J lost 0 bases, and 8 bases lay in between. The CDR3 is CASSLQEGSGANVLTF. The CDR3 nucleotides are TGTGCCAGCAGTTTACAGGAGGGCTCTGGGGCCAACGTCCTGACTTTC.

CDR3 in amino acids: CASSRTGYNQPQHF. In nucleotides, the CDR3 is TGTGCCAGCAGCCGGACGGGGTACAATCAGCCCCAGCATTTT. The chain recombines TRBV7-2 with TRBJ1-5; D gene ambiguous. Germline values: CDR1 SGHTA, CDR2 FQGNSA. The CDR3 is made up of 14 amino acids. The V and J ends lost 5 bases and 3 bases respectively, with 11 bases between them.